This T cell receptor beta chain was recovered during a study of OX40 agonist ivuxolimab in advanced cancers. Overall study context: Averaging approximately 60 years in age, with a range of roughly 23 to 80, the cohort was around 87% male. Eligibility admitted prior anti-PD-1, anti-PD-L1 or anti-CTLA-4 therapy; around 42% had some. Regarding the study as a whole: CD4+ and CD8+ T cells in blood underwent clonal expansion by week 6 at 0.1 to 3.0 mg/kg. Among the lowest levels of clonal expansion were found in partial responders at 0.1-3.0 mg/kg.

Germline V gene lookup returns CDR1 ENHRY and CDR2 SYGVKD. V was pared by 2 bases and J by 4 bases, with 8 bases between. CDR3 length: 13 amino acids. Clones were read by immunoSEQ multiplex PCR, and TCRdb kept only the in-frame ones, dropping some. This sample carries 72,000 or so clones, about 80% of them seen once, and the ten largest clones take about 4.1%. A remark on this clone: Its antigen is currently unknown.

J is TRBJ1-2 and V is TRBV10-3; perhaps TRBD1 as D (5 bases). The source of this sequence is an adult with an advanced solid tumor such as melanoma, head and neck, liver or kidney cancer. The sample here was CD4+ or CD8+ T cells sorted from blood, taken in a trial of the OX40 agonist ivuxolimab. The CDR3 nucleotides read TGTGCCATCAGTGAGAGGGGAAGCTATGGCTACACCTTC. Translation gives CAISERGSYGYTF.